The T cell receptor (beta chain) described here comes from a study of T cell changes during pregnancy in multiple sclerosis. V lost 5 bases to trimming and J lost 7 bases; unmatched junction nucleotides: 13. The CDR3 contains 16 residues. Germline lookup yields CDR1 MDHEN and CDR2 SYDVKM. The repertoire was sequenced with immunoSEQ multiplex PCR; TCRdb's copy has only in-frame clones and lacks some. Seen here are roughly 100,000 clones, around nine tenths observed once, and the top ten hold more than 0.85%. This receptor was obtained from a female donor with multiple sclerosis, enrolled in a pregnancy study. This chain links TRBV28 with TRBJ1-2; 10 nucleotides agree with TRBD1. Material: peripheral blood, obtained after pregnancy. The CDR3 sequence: CASSTRDRGVVAGYTF. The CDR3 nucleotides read TGTGCCAGCAGTACCCGGGACAGGGGAGTAGTGGCTGGCTACACCTTC.